This T cell receptor (beta chain) is from a study of immune cell composition in non-small cell lung cancer. Study as a whole: Most cases were lung adenocarcinoma or squamous cell carcinoma.

Study-wide results and limits: Tumour-reactive clones were not shown to match dominant in vivo tumour clones. Lung adenocarcinomas had lower top 10 clone scores and clonality than squamous tumours.

Template was genomic DNA from frozen, unsorted single-cell suspensions. V shed 5 bases and J shed 9 bases, with 8 bases lying between them. CDR3 size: 11 residues. Germline CDR1 is MDHEN and CDR2 is SYDVKM. A note on this clone: As yet, its antigen is unknown.

Here immunoSEQ multiplex PCR was the method, and the copy in TCRdb shows in-frame clones only, minus some. Of 9,500 to 14,000 clones listed, around 62% are singletons. The source is a human donor with non-small cell lung cancer. The chain uses TRBV28 and TRBJ2-1; D may be TRBD1 (6 bases). Sequenced sample: lung tumor tissue. The CDR3 DNA sequence: TGTGCCAGCAGTAACAGGGTTGAGCAGTTCTTC. Residues: CASSNRVEQFF.